This record looks at one TCR beta chain sequence and its context. Authors' methods: Amplifying reference gene primers gave estimates of nucleated cell counts. The repertoire was sequenced with immunoSEQ multiplex PCR; TCRdb's copy has only in-frame clones and lacks some. D and trimming come from the DNA, and the V and J calls and clone size come from that table. The sample carries about 76,000 clones, roughly 90% recorded once. The data stem from a study of blood T cell repertoires in COVID-19. Background on the study: The study drew acute and convalescent COVID-19 samples from the United States, Italy and Spain.

Sequenced: peripheral blood. The origin of this receptor is a human donor in a cohort sampled during active COVID-19.

The chain's CDR3 is CASSGTGGTDTQYF. The CDR3 nucleotides are TGTGCCAGCAGCGGGACAGGGGGCACAGATACGCAGTATTTT. The chain recombines TRBV6-4 with TRBJ2-3, with TRBD1 identical over 10 bases. Per the germline V gene, CDR1 is MRHNA and CDR2 is SNTAGT. The CDR3 is 14 amino acids. With 6 bases clipped from V and 1 base from J, the junction kept 1 base outside the gene matches.